The rows below give T cell receptor beta chains drawn from one sample of a study of T cells in Graves' hyperthyroidism and ophthalmopathy. TCRdb re-derived calls from the multiplex PCR reads in MiXCR, one entry per CDR3 protein. The repertoire includes about 59,000 distinct CDR3 sequences, 53% of them detected once, and approximately 3.5% sits in the top ten. Sequencing was performed on blood. The receptors were gathered from a woman aged 55-70 years with Graves' ophthalmopathy. Both conserved end residues are part of each CDR3. D genes are given only for firm matches. Clone size appears in some rows only: once, few, many, or a class for an expanded clone.

abundance	d_gene	j_gene	v_gene	CDR3aa	CDR3nt
-	-	TRBJ1-3	TRBV11-1	CASSLAPGRLCSGNTIYF	TGTGCCAGCAGCTTAGCCCCTGGGAGGCTGTGCTCTGGAAACACCATATATTTT
many	-	TRBJ1-4	TRBV27	CASSRRDTAGEKLFF	TGTGCCAGCAGTCGCCGGGACACCGCAGGTGAAAAACTGTTTTTT
medium-sized	-	TRBJ1-2	TRBV7-2	CASSLVRGGYTF	TGTGCCAGCAGCTTAGTAAGGGGTGGCTACACCTTC
-	-	TRBJ2-7	TRBV29-1	CSVEAGAHEQYF	TGCAGCGTTGAAGCGGGGGCCCACGAGCAGTACTTC
many	TRBD2	TRBJ2-7	TRBV18	CASSLGGVDEQYF	TGTGCCAGCTCCCTCGGGGGGGTTGACGAGCAGTACTTC
-	-	TRBJ1-5	TRBV20-1	CSASGTGFNQPQHF	TGCAGTGCTAGCGGAACAGGGTTTAATCAGCCCCAGCATTTT
many	-	TRBJ1-1	TRBV5-6	CASSLVPRMNTEAFF	TGTGCCAGCAGCTTGGTCCCCCGAATGAACACTGAAGCTTTCTTT
-	TRBD1	TRBJ1-2	TRBV10-3	CAINDPTGATYVYIF	TGTGCTATCAACGATCCGACAGGGGCAACCTATGTCTACATCTTC
-	-	TRBJ1-1	TRBV2	CASEGRNTEAFF	TGTGCCAGCGAGGGCAGGAACACTGAAGCTTTCTTT
-	TRBD1	TRBJ1-2	TRBV29-1	CSVRGQGAGGYTF	TGCAGCGTTAGGGGACAGGGGGCTGGGGGCTACACCTTC
-	-	TRBJ2-1	TRBV5-4	CASSLDREDYNEQFF	TGTGCCAGCAGCTTGGACAGAGAAGACTACAATGAGCAGTTCTTC
-	TRBD1	TRBJ2-7	TRBV10-3	CAISGDRGYEQYF	TGTGCCATCAGCGGGGACAGGGGGTACGAGCAGTACTTC
-	-	TRBJ2-3	TRBV7-3	CASSPGPPDDTQYF	TGTGCCAGCAGCCCGGGCCCTCCGGACGATACGCAGTATTTT
many	-	TRBJ2-7	TRBV12-5	CASGPGPLYEQYF	TGTGCTAGTGGCCCCGGCCCTCTCTACGAGCAGTACTTC
once	-	TRBJ1-5	TRBV5-1	CASCLKGNQPQHF	TGCGCCAGCTGCTTGAAAGGCAATCAGCCCCAGCATTTT
-	-	TRBJ2-3	TRBV12-3/TRBV12-4	CASSSPGLEMTDTQYF	TGTGCCAGCAGTTCGCCAGGGTTAGAGATGACAGATACGCAGTATTTT
-	-	TRBJ2-3	TRBV4-1	CASSQVIESSTGTQYF	TGCGCCAGCAGCCAAGTCATTGAGAGCTCCACAGGTACGCAGTACTTT
-	TRBD2	TRBJ2-7	TRBV20-1	CSATGLAGGPYEQYF	TGCAGTGCAACTGGACTAGCGGGAGGGCCTTACGAGCAGTACTTC
-	TRBD1	TRBJ1-3	TRBV15	CATSAGDSSSGNTIYF	TGTGCCACCAGCGCTGGGGACAGTAGCTCTGGAAACACCATATATTTT
many	-	TRBJ2-5	TRBV12-5	CASGWGGRETQYF	TGTGCTAGTGGTTGGGGGGGCAGAGAGACCCAGTACTTC
-	TRBD2	TRBJ2-1	TRBV7-7	CASSLDGTSGAELGNEQFF	TGTGCTAGCAGCTTAGACGGGACTAGCGGGGCGGAGCTTGGGAATGAGCAGTTCTTC
-	-	TRBJ1-4	TRBV3-1	CASSVSGAGEKLFF	TGTGCCAGCAGCGTTAGCGGGGCGGGGGAAAAACTGTTTTTT
-	TRBD1	TRBJ1-1	TRBV20-1	CSALTGRGRVAFF	TGCAGTGCTTTAACCGGCAGGGGGCGCGTAGCTTTCTTT
-	TRBD1	TRBJ2-3	TRBV7-9	CASSLAAGGQTDTQYF	TGTGCCAGCAGCTTAGCGGCAGGGGGCCAAACAGATACGCAGTATTTT
-	TRBD1	TRBJ1-4	TRBV5-5	CASRPKFRDRREKLFF	TGTGCCAGCAGACCAAAATTCCGGGACAGGAGAGAAAAACTGTTTTTT
-	TRBD2	TRBJ2-2	TRBV7-8	CASSLLAGATGEPFF	TGTGCCAGCAGCTTACTAGCGGGAGCTACCGGGGAGCCGTTTTTT
-	TRBD1	TRBJ1-1	TRBV12-3/TRBV12-4	CASSYTGTGWVNTEAFF	TGTGCCAGCAGTTACACGGGGACAGGGTGGGTGAACACTGAAGCTTTCTTT
-	TRBD1	TRBJ2-7	TRBV12-3/TRBV12-4	CASSFLGGVGDEQYF	TGTGCCAGCAGTTTTCTAGGGGGCGTAGGAGACGAGCAGTACTTC
many	-	TRBJ2-7	TRBV9	CASSGGRGLNSYEQYF	TGTGCCAGCAGTGGGGGCAGGGGTTTAAACTCCTACGAGCAGTACTTC
-	-	TRBJ1-5	TRBV7-8	CASSLGAGYQPQHF	TGTGCCAGCAGCTTAGGGGCAGGGTACCAGCCCCAGCATTTT
many	-	TRBJ1-5	TRBV6-1	CASNGLLGNQPQHF	TGTGCCAGCAACGGACTCCTCGGGAATCAGCCCCAGCATTTT
many	TRBD2	TRBJ2-2	TRBV20-1	CSAPLTSGRGTGELFF	TGCAGTGCGCCCTTAACTAGCGGGAGAGGCACCGGGGAGCTGTTTTTT
-	TRBD1	TRBJ2-7	TRBV10-3	CAIRDRGHEQYF	TGTGCCATCAGGGACAGGGGCCACGAGCAGTACTTC
-	TRBD1	TRBJ2-3	TRBV15	CATSRVFPGQGKDEQYF	TGTGCCACCAGCAGAGTCTTTCCGGGACAGGGGAAGGATGAGCAGTATTTT
-	TRBD1	TRBJ2-7	TRBV5-1	CASSLGRTGVYEQYF	TGCGCCAGCAGCTTGGGTCGGACAGGGGTCTACGAGCAGTACTTC
medium-sized	-	TRBJ2-1	TRBV29-1	CAAGAQAGTGRVEQFF	TGCGCCGCAGGGGCCCAGGCAGGTACGGGACGAGTTGAGCAGTTCTTC
-	TRBD2	TRBJ2-3	TRBV11-2	CASSQALAGRDTQYF	TGTGCCAGCAGTCAAGCACTAGCGGGGAGAGATACGCAGTATTTT
few	-	TRBJ1-4	TRBV24-1	CATSDPAGGKLFF	TGTGCCACCAGTGACCCCGCGGGAGGAAAACTGTTTTTT
-	TRBD1	TRBJ1-3	TRBV6-6	CASSWDSPPTIYF	TGTGCCAGCAGTTGGGACAGCCCTCCCACCATATATTTT
-	TRBD2	TRBJ2-3	TRBV7-2	CASSHTSGGRTDTQYF	TGTGCCAGCAGCCATACTAGCGGGGGGCGTACAGATACGCAGTATTTT
many	-	TRBJ1-5	TRBV3-1	CASSQDGRQPQHF	TGTGCCAGCAGCCAAGATGGGAGACAGCCCCAGCATTTT
many	-	TRBJ2-1	TRBV20-1	CSARDGSGDNEQFF	TGCAGTGCTAGAGATGGTTCGGGGGACAATGAGCAGTTCTTC
many	TRBD1	TRBJ1-2	TRBV7-9	CASSYRGTNYGYTF	TGTGCCAGCAGCTACAGGGGAACTAACTATGGCTACACCTTC
-	TRBD1	TRBJ2-5	TRBV5-1	CASSFGGTGRYRSRETQYF	TGCGCCAGCAGCTTTGGTGGGACAGGGAGGTATCGAAGTCGGGAGACCCAGTACTTC
-	-	TRBJ2-2	TRBV27	CASSFGISNTGELFF	TGTGCCAGCAGTTTTGGGATTAGCAACACCGGGGAGCTGTTTTTT
few	TRBD1	TRBJ2-7	TRBV24-1	CATSDPNRGHEQYF	TGTGCCACCAGTGATCCGAACAGGGGCCACGAGCAGTACTTC
many	-	TRBJ1-4	TRBV6-1	CASSETVDGKLFF	TGTGCCAGCAGTGAAACCGTTGATGGGAAACTGTTTTTT
-	-	TRBJ2-1	TRBV6-1	CASSRTEANEQFF	TGTGCCAGCAGCAGAACCGAAGCGAATGAGCAGTTCTTC
-	-	TRBJ2-3	TRBV7-9	CASSLGHSTDTQYF	TGTGCCAGCAGCTTGGGACACTCCACAGATACGCAGTATTTT
-	TRBD2	TRBJ2-3	TRBV20-1	CSASRGGGGDTDTQYF	TGCAGTGCTAGTAGGGGTGGCGGGGGGGACACAGATACGCAGTATTTT
many	-	TRBJ1-3	TRBV7-2	CASSLGAGRARLSGNTIYF	TGTGCCAGCAGCTTAGGGGCAGGGAGAGCCCGCCTCTCTGGAAACACCATATATTTT